This T cell receptor (beta chain) was identified during a study of cytomegalovirus exposure and HLA in healthy donors. The study, taken as a whole, reports: In a later analysis, at a false discovery rate of 0.05, approximately 15,000 TCR beta sequences matched HLA alleles.

Note on this clone: Its cognate antigen is unknown. A read error may produce the germline difference seen at one junction end.

Germline CDR1 reads SEHNR; CDR2 reads FQNEAQ (reference sequence). This CDR3 has 12 amino acids. PCR was performed using 60 Vbeta and 13 Jbeta primers. Sequenced by immunoSEQ multiplex PCR; TCRdb stores in-frame clones only, minus some. The sample lists about 160,000 clones; under 85% were seen once. Sequencing input: PBMCs. The chain recombines TRBV7-9 with TRBJ2-5; D perhaps matches TRBD2 (7 bases). This clonotype originated in a man aged 45-65 years in good health and CMV-seropositive. Here the CDR3 DNA reads TGTTCCAGCAGGGGAGGGGACGAGACCCAGTACTTC. Its translation is CSSRGGDETQYF. The full variable domain, completed using reference TRBV7-9 and TRBJ2-5, is DTGVSQNPRHKITKRGQNVTFRCDPISEHNRLYWYRQTLGQGPEFLTYFQNEAQLEKSRLLSDRFSAERPKGSFSTLEIQRTEQGDSAMYLCSSRGGDETQYFGPGTRLLVL.